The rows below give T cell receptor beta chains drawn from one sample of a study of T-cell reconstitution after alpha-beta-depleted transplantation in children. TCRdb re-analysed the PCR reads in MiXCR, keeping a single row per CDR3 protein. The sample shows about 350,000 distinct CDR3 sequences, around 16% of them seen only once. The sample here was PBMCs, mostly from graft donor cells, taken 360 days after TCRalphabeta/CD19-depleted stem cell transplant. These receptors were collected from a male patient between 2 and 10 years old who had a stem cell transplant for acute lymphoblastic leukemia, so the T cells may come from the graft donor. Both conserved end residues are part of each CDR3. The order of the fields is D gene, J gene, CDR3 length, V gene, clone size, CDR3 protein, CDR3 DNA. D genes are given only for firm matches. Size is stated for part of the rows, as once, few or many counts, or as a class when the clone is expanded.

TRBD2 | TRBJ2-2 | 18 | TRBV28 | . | CASSTMPGLADFTGELFF | TGTGCCAGCAGTACAATGCCGGGACTAGCGGATTTCACCGGGGAGCTGTTTTTT
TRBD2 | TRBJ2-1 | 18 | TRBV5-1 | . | CASSPRMTSGSFYNEQFF | TGCGCCAGCTCCCCCCGCATGACTAGCGGGAGTTTCTACAATGAGCAGTTCTTC
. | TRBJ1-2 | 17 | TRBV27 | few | CASSLSGRQASNYGYTF | TGTGCCAGCAGTTTATCGGGCAGGCAAGCTTCTAACTATGGCTACACCTTC
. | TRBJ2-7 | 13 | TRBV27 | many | CASSPDVLYEQYF | TGTGCCAGCAGCCCCGACGTCCTCTACGAGCAGTACTTC
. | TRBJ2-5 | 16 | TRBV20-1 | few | CSARGGGTGPQETQYF | TGCAGTGCTAGAGGGGGGGGCACAGGGCCCCAAGAGACCCAGTACTTC
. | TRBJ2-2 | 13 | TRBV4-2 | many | CASSGPQGGELFF | TGTGCCAGCAGCGGCCCGCAGGGCGGGGAGCTGTTTTTT
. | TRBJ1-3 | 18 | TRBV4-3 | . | CASSQEPVPGYSGNTIYF | TGCGCCAGCAGCCAAGAACCGGTTCCGGGCTACTCTGGAAACACCATATATTTT
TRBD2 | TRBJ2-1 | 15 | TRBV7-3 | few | CASSWASGHNNEQFF | TGTGCCAGCAGCTGGGCTAGCGGGCATAACAATGAGCAGTTCTTC
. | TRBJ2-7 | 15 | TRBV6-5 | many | CASSYLDSIGYEQYF | TGTGCCAGCAGTTACCTCGACTCCATAGGATACGAGCAGTACTTC
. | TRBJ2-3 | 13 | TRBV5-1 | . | CASSREWADTQYF | TGCGCCAGCAGCAGGGAATGGGCAGATACGCAGTATTTT
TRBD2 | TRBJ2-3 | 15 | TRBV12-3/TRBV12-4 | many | CASRLSSGATDTQYF | TGTGCCAGCAGACTATCTAGCGGAGCCACAGATACGCAGTATTTT
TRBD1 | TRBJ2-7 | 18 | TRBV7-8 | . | CASSLLYKWQGAVYEQYF | TGTGCCAGCAGCTTATTGTATAAGTGGCAGGGGGCAGTTTACGAGCAGTACTTC
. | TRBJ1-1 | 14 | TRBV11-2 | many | CASSLAVSARQAFF | TGTGCCAGCAGCTTAGCCGTGTCAGCCCGTCAAGCTTTCTTT
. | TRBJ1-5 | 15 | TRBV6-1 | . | CASSERAGSNQPQHF | TGTGCCAGCAGCGAGAGGGCAGGGAGCAATCAGCCCCAGCATTTT
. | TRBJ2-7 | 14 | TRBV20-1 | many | CSASPGARVDEQYF | TGCAGTGCTTCACCCGGGGCTAGGGTCGACGAGCAGTACTTC
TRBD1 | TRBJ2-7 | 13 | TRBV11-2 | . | CASSLTTGGEQYF | TGTGCCAGCTCTCTCACTACAGGGGGCGAGCAGTACTTC
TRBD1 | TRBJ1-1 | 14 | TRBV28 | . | CASSSSQDRAKAFF | TGTGCCAGCAGTTCTTCCCAAGACAGGGCTAAAGCTTTCTTT
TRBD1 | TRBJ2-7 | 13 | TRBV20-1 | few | CSATRDRVGEQYF | TGCAGTGCAACTCGTGACAGGGTTGGCGAGCAGTACTTC
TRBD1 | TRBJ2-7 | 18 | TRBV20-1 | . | CSASGTAGGHLSSYEQYF | TGCAGTGCTAGTGGGACTGCAGGGGGCCATCTAAGCTCCTACGAGCAGTACTTC
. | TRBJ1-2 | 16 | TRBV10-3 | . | CAISAQTGQSNYGYTF | TGTGCCATCAGTGCCCAAACGGGGCAATCTAACTATGGCTACACCTTC
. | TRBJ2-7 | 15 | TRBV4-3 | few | CASSQDGGNAYEQYF | TGCGCCAGCAGCCAAGATGGGGGCAATGCCTACGAGCAGTACTTC
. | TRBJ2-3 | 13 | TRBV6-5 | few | CASSYSAGATQYF | TGTGCCAGCAGTTACTCGGCAGGGGCTACGCAGTATTTT
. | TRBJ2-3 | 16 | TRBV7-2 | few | CASSLVGPTFTDTQYF | TGTGCCAGCAGCTTAGTCGGACCTACGTTCACAGATACGCAGTATTTT
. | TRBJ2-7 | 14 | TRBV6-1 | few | CASSLARLSYEQYF | TGTGCCAGCAGTCTGGCACGGCTCTCCTACGAGCAGTACTTC
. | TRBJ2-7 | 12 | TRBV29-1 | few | CSVVVGVTEQYF | TGCAGCGTTGTGGTGGGGGTTACGGAGCAGTACTTC
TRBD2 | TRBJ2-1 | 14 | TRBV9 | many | CASNREGFYNEQFF | TGTGCCAGCAACCGGGAGGGCTTTTACAATGAGCAGTTCTTC
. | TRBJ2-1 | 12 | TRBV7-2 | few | CASSLEKGGKFF | TGTGCCAGCAGCTTAGAGAAGGGGGGAAAGTTCTTC
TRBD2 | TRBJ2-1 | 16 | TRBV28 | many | CASSFTSGRTYNEQFF | TGTGCCAGCAGTTTTACCAGCGGGAGAACCTACAATGAGCAGTTCTTC
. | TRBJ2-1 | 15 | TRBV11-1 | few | CASSGRGSSYNEQFF | TGTGCCAGCAGCGGGCGAGGGAGCTCCTACAATGAGCAGTTCTTC
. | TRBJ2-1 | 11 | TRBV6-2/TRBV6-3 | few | CASGRSNEQFF | TGTGCCAGCGGGAGGAGCAATGAGCAGTTCTTC
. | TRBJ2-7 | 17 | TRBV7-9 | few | CASSLAVTGHPSYEQYF | TGTGCCAGCAGCTTAGCGGTTACGGGACACCCAAGCTACGAGCAGTACTTC
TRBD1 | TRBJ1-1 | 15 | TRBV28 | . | CASSSQQGLYTEAFF | TGTGCCAGCAGTTCGCAACAGGGGTTGTACACTGAAGCTTTCTTT
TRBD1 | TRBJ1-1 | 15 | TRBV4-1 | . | CASSLQGVGSTEAFF | TGCGCCAGCAGCTTGCAGGGGGTTGGGAGCACTGAAGCTTTCTTT
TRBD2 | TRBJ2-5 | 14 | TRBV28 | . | CASSLWGEGETQYF | TGTGCCAGCAGTTTATGGGGGGAGGGAGAGACCCAGTACTTC
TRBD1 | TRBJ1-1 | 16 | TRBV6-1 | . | CASSRRQGPKNTEAFF | TGTGCCAGCAGTAGGAGACAGGGTCCAAAGAACACTGAAGCTTTCTTT
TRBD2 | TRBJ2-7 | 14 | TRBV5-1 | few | CASSSLSGKDEQYF | TGCGCCAGCAGCTCTCTTAGCGGGAAGGACGAGCAGTACTTC
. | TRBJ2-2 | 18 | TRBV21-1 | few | CASSKENRDYTNTGELFF | TGTGCCAGCAGCAAAGAGAACCGGGACTATACAAACACCGGGGAGCTGTTTTTT
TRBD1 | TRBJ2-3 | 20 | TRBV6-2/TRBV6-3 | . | CASSLRTGRKALLHTDTQYF | TGTGCCAGCAGTTTGAGGACAGGTCGTAAAGCCCTCCTACACACAGATACGCAGTATTTT
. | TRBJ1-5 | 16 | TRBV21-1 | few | CASSKVSASRDQPQHF | TGTGCCAGCAGCAAAGTTTCTGCCTCCCGGGATCAGCCCCAGCATTTT
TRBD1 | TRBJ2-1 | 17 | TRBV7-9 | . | CASSLAYRGGSYNEQFF | TGTGCCAGCAGCTTAGCCTACAGGGGTGGGTCCTACAATGAGCAGTTCTTC
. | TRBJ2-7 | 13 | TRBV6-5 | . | CASSYSRSIQQYF | TGTGCCAGCAGTTACAGTAGGTCCATCCAGCAGTACTTC